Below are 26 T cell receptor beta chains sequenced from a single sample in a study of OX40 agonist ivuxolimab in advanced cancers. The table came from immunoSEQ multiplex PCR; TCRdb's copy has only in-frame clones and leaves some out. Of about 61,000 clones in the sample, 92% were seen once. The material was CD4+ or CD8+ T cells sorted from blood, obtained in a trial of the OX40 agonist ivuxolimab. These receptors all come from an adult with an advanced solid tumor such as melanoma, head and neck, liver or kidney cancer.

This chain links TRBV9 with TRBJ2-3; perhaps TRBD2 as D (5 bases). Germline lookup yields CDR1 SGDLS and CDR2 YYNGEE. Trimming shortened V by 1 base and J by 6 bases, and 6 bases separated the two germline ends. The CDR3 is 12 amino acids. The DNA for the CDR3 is TGTGCCAGCAGCGTATGGGAGGATACGCAGTATTTT. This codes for CASSVWEDTQYF.

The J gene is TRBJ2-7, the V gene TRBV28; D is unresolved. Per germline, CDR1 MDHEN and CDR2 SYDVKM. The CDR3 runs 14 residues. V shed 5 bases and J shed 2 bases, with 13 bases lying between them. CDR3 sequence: CASSNRARPYEQYF. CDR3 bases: TGTGCCAGCAGTAACCGGGCCCGTCCCTACGAGCAGTACTTC.

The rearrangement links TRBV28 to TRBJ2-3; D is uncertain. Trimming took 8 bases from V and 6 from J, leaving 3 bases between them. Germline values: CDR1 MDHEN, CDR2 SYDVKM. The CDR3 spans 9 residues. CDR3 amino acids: CASLDTQYF. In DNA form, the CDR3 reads TGTGCCAGCCTCGATACGCAGTATTTT.

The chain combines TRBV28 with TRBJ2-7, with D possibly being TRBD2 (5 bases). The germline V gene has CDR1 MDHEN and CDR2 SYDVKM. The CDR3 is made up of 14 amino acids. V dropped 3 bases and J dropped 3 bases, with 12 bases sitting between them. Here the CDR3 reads CASSFPGEGYEQYF. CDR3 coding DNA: TGTGCCAGCAGTTTCCCAGGAGAGGGCTACGAGCAGTACTTC.

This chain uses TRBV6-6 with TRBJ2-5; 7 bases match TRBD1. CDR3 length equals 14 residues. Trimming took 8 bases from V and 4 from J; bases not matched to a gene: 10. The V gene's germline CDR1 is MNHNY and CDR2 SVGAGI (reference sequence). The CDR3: CASGQTGIRETQYF. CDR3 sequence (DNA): TGTGCCAGCGGCCAGACAGGGATCCGAGAGACCCAGTACTTC.

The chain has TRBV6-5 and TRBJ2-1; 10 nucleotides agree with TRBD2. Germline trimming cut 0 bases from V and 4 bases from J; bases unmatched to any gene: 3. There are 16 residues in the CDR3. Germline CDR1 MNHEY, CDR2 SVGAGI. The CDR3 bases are TGTGCCAGCAGTTACTCCGTAGCGGGGGGATACAATGAGCAGTTCTTC. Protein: CASSYSVAGGYNEQFF.

CDR3 sequence (DNA): TGTGCCAGCAGCCAAGTCGAATCTACACCTGAAGCTTTCTTT. It translates to CASSQVESTPEAFF. The chain links TRBV4-2 to TRBJ1-1; D gene unclear. The CDR3 totals 14 residues. The V and J ends lost 1 base and 6 bases respectively, with 12 bases between them. Germline V gene sequence: CDR1 LGHNA, CDR2 YNFKEQ.

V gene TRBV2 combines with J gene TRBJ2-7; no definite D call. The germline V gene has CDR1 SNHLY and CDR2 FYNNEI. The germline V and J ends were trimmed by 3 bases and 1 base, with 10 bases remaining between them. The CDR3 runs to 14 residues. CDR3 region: CASSDGYGSYEQYV. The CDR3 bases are TGTGCCAGCAGTGACGGTTACGGTTCCTACGAGCAGTACGTC.

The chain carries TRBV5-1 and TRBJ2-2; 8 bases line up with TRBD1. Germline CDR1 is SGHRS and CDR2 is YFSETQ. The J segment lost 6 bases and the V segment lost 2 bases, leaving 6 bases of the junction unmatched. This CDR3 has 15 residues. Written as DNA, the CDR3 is TGCGCCAGCAGCTTCTTCACAGGGGGTCCCGGGGAGCTGTTTTTT. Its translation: CASSFFTGGPGELFF.

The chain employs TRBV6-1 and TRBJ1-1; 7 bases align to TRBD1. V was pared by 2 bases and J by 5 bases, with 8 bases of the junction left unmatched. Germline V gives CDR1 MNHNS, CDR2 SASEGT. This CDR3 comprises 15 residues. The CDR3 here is CASSELAGGRTEAFF. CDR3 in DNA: TGTGCCAGCAGTGAACTTGCAGGGGGACGTACTGAAGCTTTCTTT.

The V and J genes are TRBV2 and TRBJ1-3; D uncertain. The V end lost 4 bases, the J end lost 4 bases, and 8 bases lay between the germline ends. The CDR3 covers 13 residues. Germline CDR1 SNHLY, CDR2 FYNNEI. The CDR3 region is CASSAGTGNTIYF. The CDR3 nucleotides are TGTGCCAGCAGTGCTGGAACAGGAAACACCATATATTTT.

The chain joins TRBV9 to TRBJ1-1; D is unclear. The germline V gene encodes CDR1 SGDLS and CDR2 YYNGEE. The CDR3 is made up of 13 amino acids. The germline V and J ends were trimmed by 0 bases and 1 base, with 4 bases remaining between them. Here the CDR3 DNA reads TGTGCCAGCAGCGTAGTAAAGAACACTGAAGCTTTCTTT. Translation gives CASSVVKNTEAFF.

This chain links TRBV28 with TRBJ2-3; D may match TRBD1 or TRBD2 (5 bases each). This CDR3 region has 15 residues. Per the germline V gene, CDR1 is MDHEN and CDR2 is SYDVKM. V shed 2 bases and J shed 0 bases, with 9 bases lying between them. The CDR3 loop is CASSLGTVSTDTQYF. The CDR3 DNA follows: TGTGCCAGCAGTTTAGGGACCGTTAGCACAGATACGCAGTATTTT.

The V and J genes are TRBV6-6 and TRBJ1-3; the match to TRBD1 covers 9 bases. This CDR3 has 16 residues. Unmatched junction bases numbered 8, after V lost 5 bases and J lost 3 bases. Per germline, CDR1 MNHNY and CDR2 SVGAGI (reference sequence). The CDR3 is CASSPQGALYGNTIYF. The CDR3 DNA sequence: TGTGCCAGCAGTCCACAGGGGGCGCTATATGGAAACACCATATATTTT.

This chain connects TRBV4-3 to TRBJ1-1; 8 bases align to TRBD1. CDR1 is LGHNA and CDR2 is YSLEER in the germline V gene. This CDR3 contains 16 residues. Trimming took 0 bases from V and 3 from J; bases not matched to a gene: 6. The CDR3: CASSQEQGGTDTEAFF. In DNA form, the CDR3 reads TGCGCCAGCAGCCAAGAACAGGGGGGGACCGACACTGAAGCTTTCTTT.

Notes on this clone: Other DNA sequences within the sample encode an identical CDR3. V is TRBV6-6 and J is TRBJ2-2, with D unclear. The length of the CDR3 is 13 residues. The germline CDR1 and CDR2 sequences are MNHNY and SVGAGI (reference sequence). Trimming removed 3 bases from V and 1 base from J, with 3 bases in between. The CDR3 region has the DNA TGTGCCAGCAGTTATGAGAACACCGGGGAGCTGTTTTTT. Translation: CASSYENTGELFF.

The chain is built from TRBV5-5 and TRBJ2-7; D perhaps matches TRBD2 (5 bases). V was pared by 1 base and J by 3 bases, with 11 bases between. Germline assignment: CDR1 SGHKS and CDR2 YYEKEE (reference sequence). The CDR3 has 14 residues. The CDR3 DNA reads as TGTGCCAGCAGCTTGTTCCCAGGAGGCTACGAGCAGTACTTC. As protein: CASSLFPGGYEQYF.

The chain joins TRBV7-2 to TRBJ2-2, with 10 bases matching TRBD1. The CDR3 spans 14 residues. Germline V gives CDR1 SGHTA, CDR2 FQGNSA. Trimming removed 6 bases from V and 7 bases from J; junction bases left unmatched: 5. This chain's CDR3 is CASSWDRGSGELFF. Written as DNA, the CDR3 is TGTGCCAGCAGTTGGGACAGGGGAAGCGGGGAGCTGTTTTTT.

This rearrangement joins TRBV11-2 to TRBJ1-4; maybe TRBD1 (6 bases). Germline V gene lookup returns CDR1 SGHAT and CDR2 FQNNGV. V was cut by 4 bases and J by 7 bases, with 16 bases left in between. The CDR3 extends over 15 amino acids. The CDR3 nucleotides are TGTGCCAGCAGCTACGAGGGGGATTTAAGTGAAAAACTGTTTTTT. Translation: CASSYEGDLSEKLFF.

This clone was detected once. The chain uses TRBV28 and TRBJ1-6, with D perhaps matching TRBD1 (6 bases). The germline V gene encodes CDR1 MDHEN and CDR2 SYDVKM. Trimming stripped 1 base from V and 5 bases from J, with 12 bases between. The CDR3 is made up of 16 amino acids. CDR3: CASSLLGGANNSPLHF. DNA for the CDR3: TGTGCCAGCAGTTTATTGGGGGGCGCGAATAATTCACCCCTCCACTTT.

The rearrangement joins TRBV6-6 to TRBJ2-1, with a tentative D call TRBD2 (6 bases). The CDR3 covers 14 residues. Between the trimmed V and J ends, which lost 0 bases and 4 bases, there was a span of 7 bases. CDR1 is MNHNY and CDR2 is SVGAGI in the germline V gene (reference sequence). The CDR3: CASSYSGTYNEQFF. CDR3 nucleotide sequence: TGTGCCAGCAGTTACTCGGGGACTTACAATGAGCAGTTCTTC.

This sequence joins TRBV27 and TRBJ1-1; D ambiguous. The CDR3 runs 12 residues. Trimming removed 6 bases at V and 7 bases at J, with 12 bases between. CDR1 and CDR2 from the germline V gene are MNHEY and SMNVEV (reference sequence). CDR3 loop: CASSPNQVEAFF. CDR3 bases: TGTGCCAGCAGCCCAAATCAGGTTGAAGCTTTCTTT.

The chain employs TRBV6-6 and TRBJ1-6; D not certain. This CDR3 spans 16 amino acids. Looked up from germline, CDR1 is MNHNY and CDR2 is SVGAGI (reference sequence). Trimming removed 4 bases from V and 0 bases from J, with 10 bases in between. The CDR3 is CASSSVRFSYNSPLHF. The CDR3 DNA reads TGTGCCAGCAGTTCCGTGCGGTTCTCCTATAATTCACCCCTCCACTTT.

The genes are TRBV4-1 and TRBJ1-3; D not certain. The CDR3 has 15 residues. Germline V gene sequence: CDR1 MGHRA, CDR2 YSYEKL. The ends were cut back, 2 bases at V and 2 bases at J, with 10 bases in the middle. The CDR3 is CASSQSPLAGNTIYF. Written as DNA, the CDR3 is TGCGCCAGCAGCCAATCTCCTCTGGCTGGAAACACCATATATTTT.

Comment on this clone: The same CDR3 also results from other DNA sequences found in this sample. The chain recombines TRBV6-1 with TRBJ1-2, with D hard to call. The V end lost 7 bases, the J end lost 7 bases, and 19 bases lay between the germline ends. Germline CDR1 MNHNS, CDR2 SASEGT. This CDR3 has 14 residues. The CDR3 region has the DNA TGTGCCAGCACTCATTCGGCTATAACCCCTGGCTACACCTTC. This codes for CASTHSAITPGYTF.

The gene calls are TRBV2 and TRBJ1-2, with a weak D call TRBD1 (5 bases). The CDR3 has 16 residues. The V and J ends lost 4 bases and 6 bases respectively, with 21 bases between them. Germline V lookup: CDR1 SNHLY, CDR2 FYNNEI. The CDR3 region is CASSAAAGRRKDGYTF. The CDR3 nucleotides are TGTGCCAGCAGTGCTGCCGCAGGGAGGAGGAAGGATGGCTACACCTTC. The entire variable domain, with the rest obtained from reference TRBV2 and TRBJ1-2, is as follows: EPEVTQTPSHQVTQMGQEVILRCVPISNHLYFYWYRQILGQKVEFLVSFYNNEISEKSEIFDDQFSVERPDGSNFTLKIRSTKLEDSAMYFCASSAAAGRRKDGYTFGSGTRLTVV.